This is a list of T cell receptor beta chains from one sample in a study of shared clonotypes between healthy human individuals. Here immunoSEQ multiplex PCR was the method, and the copy in TCRdb shows in-frame clones only, minus some. The table lists 2.5 million or so clones, over 85% of them singletons, with roughly 0.15% in the top ten. Material for sequencing was naive CD4+ T cells sorted from blood. These receptors originate from a young man in good health. The CDR3 runs from the conserved cysteine through the conserved F or W.

TRBV6-5,TRBJ2-7,15,CASSYSRQGAWEQYF
TRBV5-8,TRBJ2-3,14,CASSRRERTDTQYF
TRBV28,TRBJ1-2,12,CASRDGTRGYTF
TRBV6-5,TRBJ1-6,15,CASSYTDLKRSPLHF
TRBV5-1,TRBJ2-5,19,CASSEPGLAIILPGETQYF
TRBV29-1,TRBJ1-4,13,CSGWTGGNEKLFF
TRBV10-2,TRBJ1-3,15,CASSESSGFGNTIYF
TRBV7-9,TRBJ1-4,14,CASSSPGTDEKLFF
TRBV27,TRBJ2-3,18,CASRSLEGGQASTDTQYF
TRBV28,TRBJ1-5,17,CASSFGTGYVSNQPQHF
TRBV5-1,TRBJ2-7,14,CASSPPSGPYEQYF
TRBV7-9,TRBJ2-7,15,CASSSRDRPYYEQYF
TRBV5-1,TRBJ1-1,15,CASSLVSGPNTEAFF
TRBV7-9,TRBJ2-7,14,CASSLTQGPYEQYF
TRBV7-8,TRBJ1-2,14,CASSPRTAVYGYTF
TRBV5-5,TRBJ2-1,15,CASSLLGLAFNEQFF
TRBV11-2,TRBJ2-3,18,CASSHLGGAGAAADTQYF
TRBV9,TRBJ2-1,16,CASNPLGGQGSNEQFF
TRBV30,TRBJ1-1,13,CAWSGSMNTEAFF
TRBV10-2,TRBJ1-5,16,CASSPGQGASSQPQHF
TRBV6-1,TRBJ2-6,13,CASRASGANVLTF
TRBV5-1,TRBJ2-7,16,CASSSTGGWDMGEQYF
TRBV9,TRBJ1-3,13,CASSAPSENTIYF
TRBV2,TRBJ2-5,11,CASSVGETQYF
TRBV19,TRBJ2-5,13,CASSRGLQETQYF
TRBV5-4,TRBJ2-7,14,CASSFGTTSYEQYF
TRBV7-2,TRBJ2-7,16,CASSFTALGPSYEQYF
TRBV30,TRBJ1-6,15,CAWDEWAGNNSPLHF
TRBV29-1,TRBJ2-1,14,CSVERLADDNEQFF
TRBV7-9,TRBJ1-4,16,CASSSKAGQPNEKLFF
TRBV5-1,TRBJ2-1,15,CASSDLAGGYNEQFF
TRBV7-9,TRBJ1-2,14,CASREVEANYGYTF
TRBV6-5,TRBJ1-4,16,CASSYGPGGSNEKLFF